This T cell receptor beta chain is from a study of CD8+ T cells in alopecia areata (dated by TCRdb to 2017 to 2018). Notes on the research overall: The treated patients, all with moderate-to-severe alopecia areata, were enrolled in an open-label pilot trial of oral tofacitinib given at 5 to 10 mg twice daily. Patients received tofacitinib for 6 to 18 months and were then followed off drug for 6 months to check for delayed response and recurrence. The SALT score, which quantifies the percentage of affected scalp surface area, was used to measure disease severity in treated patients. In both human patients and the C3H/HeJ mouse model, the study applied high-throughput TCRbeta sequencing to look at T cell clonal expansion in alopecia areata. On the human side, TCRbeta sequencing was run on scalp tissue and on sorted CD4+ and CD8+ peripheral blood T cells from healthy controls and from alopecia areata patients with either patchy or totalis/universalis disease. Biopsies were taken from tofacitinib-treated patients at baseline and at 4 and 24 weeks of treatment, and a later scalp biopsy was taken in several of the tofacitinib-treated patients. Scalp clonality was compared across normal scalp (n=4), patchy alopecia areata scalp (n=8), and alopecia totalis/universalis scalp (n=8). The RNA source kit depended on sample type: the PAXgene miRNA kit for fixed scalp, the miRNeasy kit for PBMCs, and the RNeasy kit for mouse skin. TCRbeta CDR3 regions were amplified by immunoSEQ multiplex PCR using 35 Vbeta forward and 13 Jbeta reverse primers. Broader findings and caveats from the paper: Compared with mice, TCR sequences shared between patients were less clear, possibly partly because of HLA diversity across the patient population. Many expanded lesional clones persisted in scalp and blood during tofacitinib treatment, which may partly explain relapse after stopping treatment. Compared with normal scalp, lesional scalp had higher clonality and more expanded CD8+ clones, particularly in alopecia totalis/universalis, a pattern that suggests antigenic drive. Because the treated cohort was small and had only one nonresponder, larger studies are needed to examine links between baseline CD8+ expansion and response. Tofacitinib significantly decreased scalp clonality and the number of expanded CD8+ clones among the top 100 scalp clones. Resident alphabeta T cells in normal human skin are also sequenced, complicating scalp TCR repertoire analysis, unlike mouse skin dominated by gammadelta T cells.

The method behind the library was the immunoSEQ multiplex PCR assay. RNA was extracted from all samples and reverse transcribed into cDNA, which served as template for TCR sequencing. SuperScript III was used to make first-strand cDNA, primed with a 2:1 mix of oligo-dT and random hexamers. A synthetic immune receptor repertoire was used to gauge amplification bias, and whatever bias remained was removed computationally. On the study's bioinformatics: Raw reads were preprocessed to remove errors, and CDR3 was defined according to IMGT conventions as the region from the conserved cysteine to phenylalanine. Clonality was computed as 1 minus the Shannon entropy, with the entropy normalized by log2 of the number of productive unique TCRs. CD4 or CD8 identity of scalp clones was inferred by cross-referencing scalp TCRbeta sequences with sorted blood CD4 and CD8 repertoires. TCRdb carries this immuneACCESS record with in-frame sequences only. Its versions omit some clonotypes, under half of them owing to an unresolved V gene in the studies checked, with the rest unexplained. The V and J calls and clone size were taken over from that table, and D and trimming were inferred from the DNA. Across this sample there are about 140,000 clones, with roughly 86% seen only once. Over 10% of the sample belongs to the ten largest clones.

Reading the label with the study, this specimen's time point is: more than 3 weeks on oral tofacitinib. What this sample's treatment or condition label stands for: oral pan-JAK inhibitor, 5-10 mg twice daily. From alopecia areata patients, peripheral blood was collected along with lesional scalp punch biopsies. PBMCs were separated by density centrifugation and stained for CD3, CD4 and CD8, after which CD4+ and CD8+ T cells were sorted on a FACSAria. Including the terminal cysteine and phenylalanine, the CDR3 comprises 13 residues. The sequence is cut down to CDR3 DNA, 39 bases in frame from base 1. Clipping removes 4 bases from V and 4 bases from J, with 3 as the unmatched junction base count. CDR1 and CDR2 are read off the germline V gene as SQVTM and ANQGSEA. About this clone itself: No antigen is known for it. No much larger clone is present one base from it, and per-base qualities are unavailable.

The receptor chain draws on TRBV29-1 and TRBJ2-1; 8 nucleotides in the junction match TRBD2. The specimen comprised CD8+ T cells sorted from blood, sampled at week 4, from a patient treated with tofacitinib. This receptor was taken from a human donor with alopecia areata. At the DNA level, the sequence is TGCAGCGTTGTAGCGGGAACATACAATGAGCAGTTCTTC. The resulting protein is CSVVAGTYNEQFF.